This T cell receptor beta chain is from a study of T cell responses to AZD1222 COVID-19 vaccine. Profiled with immunoSEQ multiplex PCR; TCRdb holds only in-frame clones, not every one. The sample lists some 130,000 clones, roughly 92% occurring once. This clone appeared a single time. Trimming took 8 bases from V and 4 from J, leaving 20 bases between them. The germline gives CDR1 MNHEY, CDR2 SVGAGI. This CDR3 has 15 residues. The sequence was collected from an adult in good health. The sequencing used peripheral blood, collected on day 0 of AZD1222 vaccination. The genes are TRBV6-5 and TRBJ1-2; weak D call: TRBD1 (5 bases). DNA of the CDR3: TGTGCCAGCTTAAGACCTGGGACGGCCATCTATGGCTACACCTTC. As protein: CASLRPGTAIYGYTF.